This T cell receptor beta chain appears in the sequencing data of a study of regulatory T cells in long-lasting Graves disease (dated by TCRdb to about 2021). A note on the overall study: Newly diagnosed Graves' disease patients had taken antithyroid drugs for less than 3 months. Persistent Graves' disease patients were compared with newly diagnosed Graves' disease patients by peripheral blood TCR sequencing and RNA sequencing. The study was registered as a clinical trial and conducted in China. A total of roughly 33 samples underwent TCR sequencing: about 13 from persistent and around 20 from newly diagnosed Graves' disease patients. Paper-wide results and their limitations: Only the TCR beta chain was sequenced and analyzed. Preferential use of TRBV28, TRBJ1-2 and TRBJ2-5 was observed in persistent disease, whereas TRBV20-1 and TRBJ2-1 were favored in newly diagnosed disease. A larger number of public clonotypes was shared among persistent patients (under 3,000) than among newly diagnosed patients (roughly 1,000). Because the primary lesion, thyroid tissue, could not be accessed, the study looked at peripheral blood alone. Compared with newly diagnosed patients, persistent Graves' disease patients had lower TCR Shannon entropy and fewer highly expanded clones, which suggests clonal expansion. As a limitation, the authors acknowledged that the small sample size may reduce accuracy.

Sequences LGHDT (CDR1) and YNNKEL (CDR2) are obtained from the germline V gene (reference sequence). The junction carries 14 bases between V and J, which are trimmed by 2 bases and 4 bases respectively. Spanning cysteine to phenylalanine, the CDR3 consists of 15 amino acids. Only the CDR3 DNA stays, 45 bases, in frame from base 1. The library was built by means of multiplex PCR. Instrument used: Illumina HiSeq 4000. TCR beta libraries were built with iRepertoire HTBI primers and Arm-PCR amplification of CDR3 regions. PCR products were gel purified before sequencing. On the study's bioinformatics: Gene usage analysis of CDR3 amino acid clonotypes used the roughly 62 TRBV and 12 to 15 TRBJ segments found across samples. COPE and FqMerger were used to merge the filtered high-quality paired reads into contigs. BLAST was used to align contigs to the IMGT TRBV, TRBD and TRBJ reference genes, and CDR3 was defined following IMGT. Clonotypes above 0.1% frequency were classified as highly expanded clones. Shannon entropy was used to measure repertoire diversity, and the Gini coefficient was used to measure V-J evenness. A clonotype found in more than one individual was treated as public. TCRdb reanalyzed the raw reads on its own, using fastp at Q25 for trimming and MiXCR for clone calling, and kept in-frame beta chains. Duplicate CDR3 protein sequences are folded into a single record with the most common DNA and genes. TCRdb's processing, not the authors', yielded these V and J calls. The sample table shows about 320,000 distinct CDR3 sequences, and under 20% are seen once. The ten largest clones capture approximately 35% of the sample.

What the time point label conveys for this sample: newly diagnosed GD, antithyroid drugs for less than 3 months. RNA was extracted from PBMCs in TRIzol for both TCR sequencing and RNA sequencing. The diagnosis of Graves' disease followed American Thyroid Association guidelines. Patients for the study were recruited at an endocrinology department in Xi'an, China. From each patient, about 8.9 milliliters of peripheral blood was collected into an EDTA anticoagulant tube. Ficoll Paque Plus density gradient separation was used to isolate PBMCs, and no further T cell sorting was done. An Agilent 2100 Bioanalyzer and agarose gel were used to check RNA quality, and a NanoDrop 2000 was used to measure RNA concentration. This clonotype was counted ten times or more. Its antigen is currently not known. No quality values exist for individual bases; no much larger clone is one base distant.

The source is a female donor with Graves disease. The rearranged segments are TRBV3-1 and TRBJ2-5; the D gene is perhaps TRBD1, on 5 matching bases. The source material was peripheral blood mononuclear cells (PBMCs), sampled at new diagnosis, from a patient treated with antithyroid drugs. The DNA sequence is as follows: TGTGCCAGCAGCCAAAGTATTCCTAGGGGAGAGACCCAGTACTTC. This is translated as CASSQSIPRGETQYF.